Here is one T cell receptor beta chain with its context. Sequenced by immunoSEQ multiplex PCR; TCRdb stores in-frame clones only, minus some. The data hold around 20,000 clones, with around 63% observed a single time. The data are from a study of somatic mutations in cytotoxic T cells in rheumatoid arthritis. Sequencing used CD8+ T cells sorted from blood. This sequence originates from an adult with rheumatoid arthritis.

The CDR3 here is CASSVDMNTEAFF. CDR3 nucleotides: TGTGCCAGCAGCGTAGATATGAACACTGAAGCTTTCTTT. The chain couples TRBV9 to TRBJ1-1; the D is unclear. The CDR3 has 13 amino acids. Trimming shortened V by 0 bases and J by 0 bases, and 3 bases separated the two germline ends. Germline V lookup: CDR1 SGDLS, CDR2 YYNGEE.